The 25 T cell receptor beta chains below come from one sample, sequenced in a study of long-term antiretroviral therapy in people with HIV. With survey level as its setting, the immunoSEQ assay was v3.0. This table comes from immunoSEQ multiplex PCR, and its TCRdb copy is limited to in-frame clones, with some not included. The sample has under 30,000 clones; around three quarters are singletons. The input for sequencing was unsorted PBMCs, taken 2.1 years after starting antiretroviral therapy. The receptors come from a man younger than 40 with HIV.

The chain employs TRBV5-1 and TRBJ1-2, with D perhaps TRBD1 (5 bases). Between the trimmed V and J ends, which lost 2 bases and 7 bases, there was a span of 18 bases. In germline, CDR1 is SGHRS, CDR2 YFSETQ. This CDR3 contains 15 residues. The CDR3 nucleotides are TGCGCCAGCAGCTTATCGGAGGGGAATTGGGGTGGCTACACCTTC. This codes for CASSLSEGNWGGYTF.

The chain links TRBV19 to TRBJ2-5, with TRBD1 matching 8 bases. CDR1 is LNHDA, CDR2 SQIVND, per germline (reference sequence). The V gene end was trimmed by 4 bases and the J gene end by 5 bases; junction bases not matched to a gene: 9. This CDR3 is 15 amino acids long. CDR3 sequence: CASSNPRGLGETQYF. The CDR3 DNA reads as TGTGCCAGTAGTAATCCCAGGGGGCTCGGGGAGACCCAGTACTTC.

The V gene is TRBV27, the J gene TRBJ1-4, with D possibly being TRBD1 (5 bases). Germline V gives CDR1 MNHEY, CDR2 SMNVEV (reference sequence). This CDR3 has 14 amino acids. Trimming left V 3 bases short and J 6 bases short, with 11 bases between. The CDR3: CASSFGGWDEKLFF. The CDR3 coding sequence is TGTGCCAGCAGTTTTGGGGGTTGGGATGAAAAACTGTTTTTT.

This clone is a singleton in its sample. J is TRBJ1-3 and V is TRBV27; weak D call: TRBD1 (5 bases). Germline V gives CDR1 MNHEY, CDR2 SMNVEV (reference sequence). The CDR3 consists of 15 residues. V lost 5 bases and J lost 4, with 15 bases in between. The CDR3 is CASSRGAAGGNTIYF. The DNA of the CDR3 is TGTGCCAGCAGTCGCGGGGCCGCGGGGGGAAACACCATATATTTT.

The CDR3 DNA reads TGTGCCAGCAGCTTGGGGACAGGGATCTATGGCTACACCTTC. Its protein product is CASSLGTGIYGYTF. The J gene is TRBJ1-2, the V gene TRBV5-4; 8 nucleotides agree with TRBD1. Trimming took 0 bases from V and 4 from J; bases not matched to a gene: 2. CDR3 length: 14 amino acids. Looked up from germline, CDR1 is SGHNT and CDR2 is YYREEE (reference sequence). Together with reference TRBV5-4 and TRBJ1-2, the CDR3 gives the full variable domain: ETGVTQSPTHLIKTRGQQVTLRCSSQSGHNTVSWYQQALGQGPQFIFQYYREEENGRGNFPPRFSGLQFPNYSSELNVNALELDDSALYLCASSLGTGIYGYTFGSGTRLTVV.

The V and J genes are TRBV9 and TRBJ1-3; D perhaps matches TRBD1 (5 bases). The CDR3 consists of 15 residues. Trimming removed 5 bases at V and 2 bases at J, with 14 bases between. The germline V gene encodes CDR1 SGDLS and CDR2 YYNGEE. The CDR3 loop is CASSPITGTGNTIYF. CDR3 nucleotide sequence: TGTGCCAGCAGTCCTATTACAGGTACTGGAAACACCATATATTTT. Full variable domain (outside the CDR3, taken from reference TRBV9 and TRBJ1-3): DSGVTQTPKHLITATGQRVTLRCSPRSGDLSVYWYQQSLDQGLQFLIQYYNGEERAKGNILERFSAQQFPDLHSELNLSSLELGDSALYFCASSPITGTGNTIYFGEGSWLTVV.

The chain combines TRBV29-1 with TRBJ1-3; D gene unclear. V lost 4 bases and J 2 bases, leaving 9 bases between the germline ends. The CDR3 is 13 residues long. Germline CDR1 reads SQVTM; CDR2 reads ANQGSEA. CDR3: CSVGGGTGNTIYF. The CDR3 DNA sequence: TGCAGCGTTGGGGGTGGAACTGGAAACACCATATATTTT.

The J gene is TRBJ2-7, the V gene TRBV29-1; D call uncertain. Trimming shortened V by 4 bases and J by 0 bases, and 7 bases separated the two germline ends. From germline, CDR1 is SQVTM and CDR2 ANQGSEA. The length of the CDR3 is 12 residues. The CDR3 DNA sequence: TGCAGCGTTGGTGAGTACTCCTACGAGCAGTACTTC. Protein product: CSVGEYSYEQYF.

The sample holds a few counts of this clone. This chain uses TRBV5-1 with TRBJ2-5; 12 bases map to TRBD1. J was trimmed by 2 bases and V by 4 bases; bases with no gene match: 6. The CDR3 contains 16 residues. Germline CDR1 reads SGHRS; CDR2 reads YFSETQ. The chain's CDR3 is CASSGGTGGYQETQYF. The DNA of the CDR3 is TGCGCCAGCAGCGGCGGGACAGGGGGCTATCAAGAGACCCAGTACTTC.

The gene calls are TRBV19 and TRBJ2-7; either TRBD1 or TRBD2 may fit D (5 bases each). Trimming stripped 5 bases from V and 2 bases from J, with 10 bases between. The CDR3 runs to 13 residues. CDR1 and CDR2 (germline): LNHDA, SQIVND (reference sequence). The CDR3, as DNA: TGTGCCAGTAGTCGCCGGGGACCCTACGAGCAGTACTTC. This codes for CASSRRGPYEQYF. Variable domain in full (rest from reference TRBV19 and TRBJ2-7): DGGITQSPKYLFRKEGQNVTLSCEQNLNHDAMYWYRQDPGQGLRLIYYSQIVNDFQKGDIAEGYSVSREKKESFPLTVTSAQKNPTAFYLCASSRRGPYEQYFGPGTRLTVT.

The gene calls are TRBV5-3 and TRBJ1-2; D ambiguous. TRBV5-3 is known as an ORF, though its function is uncertain. The V end was cut by 0 bases, the J end by 4 bases, with 7 bases between. CDR3 length: 13 residues. The CDR3 coding sequence is TGTGCCAGAAGCTTGGGCGGGGTCTATGGCTACACCTTC. This encodes CARSLGGVYGYTF.

The rearrangement links TRBV4-3 to TRBJ2-7, with D perhaps TRBD1 (6 bases). Germline CDR1 and CDR2: LGHNA and YSLEER. The CDR3 loop spans 17 amino acids. V was pared by 4 bases and J by 7 bases, with 26 bases between. Here the CDR3 DNA reads TGCGCCAGCAGCCTCGCGTTGGGGGCAGGGAGAGGGTGGGAGCAGTACTTC. Its protein product is CASSLALGAGRGWEQYF.

CDR3 loop: CASSVGRAAYEQYF. CDR3 coding DNA: TGTGCCAGCAGCGTAGGGAGGGCCGCCTACGAGCAGTACTTC. V gene TRBV9 combines with J gene TRBJ2-7; D perhaps matches TRBD2 (6 bases). V lost 0 bases to trimming and J lost 2 bases, with 9 bases between them. In germline, CDR1 is SGDLS, CDR2 YYNGEE. This CDR3 is built from 14 residues.

The rearrangement links TRBV13 to TRBJ1-6, with 9 bases matching TRBD1. Germline V lookup: CDR1 PRHDT, CDR2 FYEKMQ (reference sequence). V shed 6 bases, J shed 6 bases, and the junction held 3 bases outside the gene matches. The CDR3 spans 14 residues. In DNA form, the CDR3 reads TGTGCCAGCAGGCTGGGACAGGGTAATTCACCCCTCCACTTT. This encodes CASRLGQGNSPLHF.

The chain is built from TRBV6-6 and TRBJ1-1; 8 nucleotides align to TRBD1. The CDR3 is 16 residues long. Germline-derived CDR1 and CDR2 are MNHNY and SVGAGI (reference sequence). The ends lost 5 bases at V and 1 base at J; junction bases unmatched: 9. The DNA of the CDR3 is TGTGCCAGCAGTACCTGGACAGGGAAGGAGAACACTGAAGCTTTCTTT. It is translated as CASSTWTGKENTEAFF.

The chain combines TRBV4-3 with TRBJ2-6; D unclear. Trimming took off 3 bases at V and 0 bases at J, with 3 bases between the two ends. Germline V gene data show CDR1 as LGHNA and CDR2 as YSLEER. The CDR3 has 14 amino acids. In DNA form, the CDR3 reads TGCGCCAGCAGCCACGACTCTGGGGCCAACGTCCTGACTTTC. This codes for CASSHDSGANVLTF.

This chain links TRBV5-1 with TRBJ1-2; D is ambiguous. V was pared by 0 bases and J by 0 bases, with 3 bases between. Germline V gene lookup returns CDR1 SGHRS and CDR2 YFSETQ. The CDR3 is 13 residues long. Here the CDR3 reads CASSLEANYGYTF. CDR3 bases: TGCGCCAGCAGCTTGGAAGCTAACTATGGCTACACCTTC.

This chain connects TRBV5-4 to TRBJ2-2; unclear D gene. The germline V gene encodes CDR1 SGHNT and CDR2 YYREEE (reference sequence). The length of the CDR3 is 16 residues. The V end lost 0 bases, the J end lost 0 bases, and 9 bases lay between the germline ends. The CDR3 DNA follows: TGTGCCAGCAGCTTGGGCAGCACACCGAACACCGGGGAGCTGTTTTTT. Translation gives CASSLGSTPNTGELFF.

V gene TRBV7-8 combines with J gene TRBJ1-1; unclear D gene. CDR3 size: 15 residues. Germline assignment: CDR1 SGHVS and CDR2 FQNEAQ. V lost 1 base to trimming and J lost 6 bases, with 15 bases between them. The CDR3: CASSLVVSERSEAFF. Here the CDR3 DNA reads TGTGCCAGCAGCTTAGTTGTCAGTGAGCGATCTGAAGCTTTCTTT. Using reference TRBV7-8 and TRBJ1-1 for the parts outside the CDR3, the full variable domain is GAGVSQSPRYKVAKRGQDVALRCDPISGHVSLFWYQQALGQGPEFLTYFQNEAQLDKSGLPSDRFFAERPEGSVSTLKIQRTQQEDSAVYLCASSLVVSERSEAFFGQGTRLTVV.

The rearrangement uses TRBV6-1 and TRBJ2-3, with D uncertain. Germline CDR1 and CDR2: MNHNS and SASEGT. This CDR3 region has 13 residues. The V end was cut by 1 base, the J end by 1 base, with 3 bases between. CDR3 amino acids: CASSEGGTDTQYF. The DNA of the CDR3 is TGTGCCAGCAGTGAAGGGGGCACAGATACGCAGTATTTT.

This clone was found a few times. V gene TRBV5-5 combines with J gene TRBJ2-3; D is perhaps TRBD1 or TRBD2 (6 bases each). Germline loops: CDR1 SGHKS, CDR2 YYEKEE (reference sequence). The germline V and J ends were trimmed by 3 bases and 2 bases, with 13 bases remaining between them. This CDR3 has 15 residues. CDR3 DNA sequence: TGTGCCAGCAGCTGGCGGGACACCGACACAGATACGCAGTATTTT. This codes for CASSWRDTDTDTQYF.

The table lists this clone with a count of one. The chain links TRBV11-2 to TRBJ2-5, with 10 bases that match TRBD2. V shed 1 base, J shed 5 bases, and the junction held 4 bases outside the gene matches. CDR1 is SGHAT and CDR2 is FQNNGV in the germline V gene. The CDR3 spans 15 residues. CDR3 bases: TGTGCCAGCAGCTTAGTCCTAGCGGGAGCCGAGACCCAGTACTTC. Its protein product is CASSLVLAGAETQYF.

This chain links TRBV5-6 with TRBJ1-4, with D perhaps matching TRBD1 (5 bases). The CDR3 sequence is 16 residues long. Germline lookup yields CDR1 SGHDT and CDR2 YYEEEE. V lost 0 bases, J lost 5 bases, and 14 bases lay in between. The DNA for the CDR3 is TGTGCCAGCAGCTTGGGTCGACAGAGAGGAAATGAAAAACTGTTTTTT. Its protein product is CASSLGRQRGNEKLFF. Full variable domain (outside the CDR3, taken from reference TRBV5-6 and TRBJ1-4): DAGVTQSPTHLIKTRGQQVTLRCSPKSGHDTVSWYQQALGQGPQFIFQYYEEEERQRGNFPDRFSGHQFPNYSSELNVNALLLGDSALYLCASSLGRQRGNEKLFFGSGTQLSVL.

This clone was observed a single time. This rearrangement joins TRBV5-6 to TRBJ2-2; D is ambiguous. Trimming removed 1 base from V and 1 base from J, with 17 bases in between. Germline V CDR1 and CDR2: SGHDT, YYEEEE. The CDR3 runs 18 residues. DNA of the CDR3: TGTGCCAGCAGCTTGTTAAGGAGAGTTCGTGGGAACACCGGGGAGCTGTTTTTT. Translating gives CASSLLRRVRGNTGELFF.

The chain has TRBV14 and TRBJ2-1; D is ambiguous. Trimming took 5 bases from V and 4 from J, leaving 18 bases between them. The CDR3 extends over 16 amino acids. The germline V gene encodes CDR1 SGHDN and CDR2 FVKESK. The CDR3 DNA is TGTGCCAGCAGCTACCAAGGCTCCTTTTCTTACAATGAGCAGTTCTTC. Protein product: CASSYQGSFSYNEQFF.